This T cell receptor beta chain is from a study of T-cell reconstitution after alpha-beta-depleted transplantation in children. This clonotype was seen at least ten times. It was with unique molecular identifiers that the TCRbeta library was prepared. TCRdb itself ran the PCR reads through MiXCR, one entry per CDR3 protein. The sample consists of some 490,000 distinct CDR3 sequences, about 12% of them appearing once. The V end was cut by 3 bases, the J end by 5 bases, with 16 bases between. The germline gives CDR1 MNHEY, CDR2 SMNVEV (reference sequence). The CDR3 spans 15 residues. This TCR was recovered from a human donor who donated a stem cell graft to a child with combined immunodeficiency. J is TRBJ1-1 and V is TRBV27, with no clear D. Sequenced here: PBMCs from the stem cell graft donor, sampled from the stem cell graft. This CDR3 reads CASSFSDPSATEAFF. CDR3 coding DNA: TGTGCCAGCAGTTTTTCCGACCCCTCCGCAACTGAAGCTTTCTTT.